Presented here are 16 T cell receptor beta chains from one specimen sequenced in a study of blood T cell repertoires in COVID-19. TCRdb's table, derived via immunoSEQ multiplex PCR, lists solely in-frame clones and lacks some. The table has more than 60,000 clones, around 90% seen once. The sequenced material came from peripheral blood. The receptor set was obtained from a man in his forties or fifties with acute or convalescent COVID-19.

This clone is a singleton in its sample. V is TRBV10-2 and J is TRBJ1-5, with D possibly TRBD1 on 5 matching bases. Germline loops: CDR1 WSHSY, CDR2 SAAADI. Trimming took 0 bases from V and 2 from J, leaving 8 bases between them. The CDR3 consists of 15 residues. The CDR3 is CASSESWGGNQPQHF. CDR3 bases: TGCGCCAGCAGTGAGTCTTGGGGGGGCAATCAGCCCCAGCATTTT.

This clone occurred a few times. The rearrangement links TRBV5-1 to TRBJ2-1; 7 bases line up with TRBD1. The trim removed 0 bases at V and 6 bases at J, leaving 6 bases unmatched. This CDR3 is built from 15 residues. Per germline, CDR1 SGHRS and CDR2 YFSETQ. The CDR3 nucleotides read TGCGCCAGCAGCTTGGGACAGGGAACATTCAATGAGCAGTTCTTC. Translated, it gives CASSLGQGTFNEQFF.

The V and J genes are TRBV5-5 and TRBJ1-5, with 7 bases aligning to TRBD1. Trimming took 1 base from V and 5 from J; bases not matched to a gene: 3. The CDR3 loop spans 14 amino acids. Per the germline V gene, CDR1 is SGHKS and CDR2 is YYEKEE (reference sequence). The CDR3 here is CASSLRQGDQPQHF. Written as DNA, the CDR3 is TGTGCCAGCAGCTTGCGGCAGGGGGATCAGCCCCAGCATTTT.

This rearrangement joins TRBV6-5 to TRBJ1-6; D remains ambiguous. The V and J ends lost 8 bases and 5 bases respectively, with 13 bases between them. The germline V gene encodes CDR1 MNHEY and CDR2 SVGAGI. CDR3 length: 14 residues. The CDR3 DNA follows: TGTGCCAGCGGTACGCAGAACAATAATTCACCCCTCCACTTT. It encodes CASGTQNNNSPLHF.

The table lists this clone with a count of one. The chain combines TRBV30 with TRBJ1-5, with TRBD1 identical over 7 bases. J gave up 5 bases and V 4 bases, and 5 bases lay outside the gene matches. Germline V lookup: CDR1 GTSNPN, CDR2 SVGIG (reference sequence). The CDR3 loop spans 13 amino acids. The CDR3 DNA reads as TGTGCCTGGAATAACAGGGGTGATCAGCCCCAGCATTTT. Its protein is CAWNNRGDQPQHF. The whole variable domain, filled in from reference TRBV30 and TRBJ1-5, reads SQTIHQWPATLVQPVGSPLSLECTVEGTSNPNLYWYRQAAGRGLQLLFYSVGIGQISSEVPQNLSASRPQDRQFILSSKKLLLSDSGFYLCAWNNRGDQPQHFGDGTRLSIL.

In its sample, this clone was seen a few times. The chain has TRBV5-1 and TRBJ2-7; unclear D gene. In germline, CDR1 is SGHRS, CDR2 YFSETQ. V lost 0 bases, J lost 5 bases, and 21 bases lay in between. This CDR3 region has 17 residues. The CDR3 spells CASSLDVMGLQPHEQYF. The CDR3 region has the DNA TGCGCCAGCAGCTTGGATGTGATGGGTCTACAGCCACACGAGCAGTACTTC.

This chain links TRBV24-1 with TRBJ2-2; D gene uncertain. Trimming removed 3 bases from V and 0 bases from J, with 7 bases in between. This CDR3 has 15 amino acids. Germline V gene sequence: CDR1 KGHDR, CDR2 SFDVKD. The CDR3, as DNA: TGTGCCACCAGTGATCTGAGCGCGAACACCGGGGAGCTGTTTTTT. Amino acids: CATSDLSANTGELFF.

This clone came up a few times. The rearrangement links TRBV7-2 to TRBJ2-2; D not resolved. This CDR3 spans 16 amino acids. Germline CDR1 is SGHTA and CDR2 is FQGNSA. Trimming stripped 2 bases from V and 6 bases from J, with 16 bases between. The CDR3 nucleotides read TGTGCCAGCAGCTTACTAAGCGCAGCATACTCCGGGGAGCTGTTTTTT. Its translation is CASSLLSAAYSGELFF.

The chain employs TRBV19 and TRBJ2-3, with unresolved D. The CDR3 runs 13 residues. V lost 9 bases to trimming and J lost 2 bases, with 12 bases between them. Germline loops: CDR1 LNHDA, CDR2 SQIVND (reference sequence). The CDR3 nucleotides read TGTGCCAGCCGTTACAGCATCACAGATACGCAGTATTTT. Translation: CASRYSITDTQYF. The entire variable domain, with the rest obtained from reference TRBV19 and TRBJ2-3, is as follows: DGGITQSPKYLFRKEGQNVTLSCEQNLNHDAMYWYRQDPGQGLRLIYYSQIVNDFQKGDIAEGYSVSREKKESFPLTVTSAQKNPTAFYLCASRYSITDTQYFGPGTRLTVL.

The gene calls are TRBV7-8 and TRBJ2-4; possible D gene TRBD1, 5 bases. The CDR3 is 13 amino acids. V gave up 7 bases and J gave up 9 bases, with 16 bases separating them. CDR1 SGHVS and CDR2 FQNEAQ come from the germline V gene. CDR3 nucleotide sequence: TGTGCCAGCACGAAAGGTCTAGACAGCATTCAGTACTTC. Amino acid sequence: CASTKGLDSIQYF.

In its sample, this clone was seen once. V usage is TRBV27 and J usage is TRBJ2-7, with D tentatively TRBD2 (5 bases). This CDR3 has 13 residues. Germline lookup yields CDR1 MNHEY and CDR2 SMNVEV (reference sequence). Trimming removed 2 bases at V and 4 bases at J, with 9 bases between. CDR3 in amino acids: CASSLLSGYEQYF. The CDR3 DNA reads TGTGCCAGCAGTTTACTGTCGGGGTACGAGCAGTACTTC.

In this sample, this clone turned up once. V usage is TRBV29-1 and J usage is TRBJ1-1; 8 bases map to TRBD1. The germline V gene has CDR1 SQVTM and CDR2 ANQGSEA. The V and J ends lost 6 bases and 4 bases, in that order; junction bases with no gene match: 4. The CDR3 length is 12 residues. Written as DNA, the CDR3 is TGCAGCGTGGCTACAGGGGGCACTGAAGCTTTCTTT. It yields the protein CSVATGGTEAFF.

J is TRBJ1-2 and V is TRBV19, with no clear D. Germline assignment: CDR1 LNHDA and CDR2 SQIVND (reference sequence). The CDR3 is 16 residues long. The V gene lost 0 bases and the J gene lost 4 bases, with 15 bases spanning the gap. This CDR3 reads CASSIDLRWETYGYTF. CDR3 DNA: TGTGCCAGTAGTATAGATCTTAGGTGGGAGACCTATGGCTACACCTTC.

The V gene is TRBV5-1, the J gene TRBJ2-7; 11 bases agree with TRBD2. Germline assignment: CDR1 SGHRS and CDR2 YFSETQ. V shed 4 bases and J 2 bases; nucleotides not matched to a gene: 17. The CDR3 has 19 amino acids. The CDR3 region is CASSPGGGYGTSGTYEQYF. In DNA, the CDR3 is TGCGCCAGCAGCCCCGGTGGGGGATACGGGACTAGCGGTACCTACGAGCAGTACTTC.

V usage is TRBV24-1 and J usage is TRBJ2-3, with a possible D match to TRBD1 (5 bases). Germline values: CDR1 KGHDR, CDR2 SFDVKD. Trimming removed 5 bases from V and 0 bases from J, with 14 bases in between. This CDR3 comprises 16 residues. CDR3 coding DNA: TGTGCCACCAGTGCCACGACAGCCGCGAGCACAGATACGCAGTATTTT. Amino acids: CATSATTAASTDTQYF.

V usage is TRBV5-1 and J usage is TRBJ1-2, with 10 bases identical to TRBD1. V lost 0 bases, J lost 5 bases, and 4 bases stayed unmatched. This CDR3 spans 15 amino acids. CDR1 and CDR2 (germline): SGHRS, YFSETQ. The DNA for the CDR3 is TGCGCCAGCAGCTTGGAGGGGACAGGGGTGTATGGCTACACCTTC. Protein sequence: CASSLEGTGVYGYTF.